The clone carrying this T cell receptor (beta chain) was counted once. The antigen remains unidentified. PCR was performed using 60 Vbeta and 13 Jbeta primers. Here immunoSEQ multiplex PCR was the method, and the copy in TCRdb shows in-frame clones only, minus some. The sample yields around 110,000 clones, under 90% seen once. The record originates from a study of cytomegalovirus exposure and HLA in healthy donors. Study-level points and caveats: Many donors carried some public TCRs, although rarity characterized most TCR sequences.

CDR1 and CDR2 from the germline V gene are MDHEN and SYDVKM. This CDR3 contains 12 residues. V was shortened by 7 bases and J by 7 bases, with 13 bases between the two germline ends. The origin of this receptor is a woman aged 25-40 years in good health and CMV-seronegative. V usage is TRBV28 and J usage is TRBJ1-2; D is uncertain. The material sequenced was PBMCs. CDR3 DNA sequence: TGTGCCAGCACCAGGTCCGACCTTGGCTACACCTTC. It yields the protein CASTRSDLGYTF.